Listed here is a single T cell receptor (beta chain). Its matching antigen is unknown. Germline and junction disagree at one end, which may indicate a read error. Germline CDR1 reads SGHTA; CDR2 reads FQGNSA. The CDR3 is 18 residues long. This sample stems from a study of molecular identifiers for immune sequencing clone quantification. Study-wide results and limits: In naive cells, clones above 20 RNA copies held under 1% of molecules, whereas in effector cells they held over 97%.

Libraries of bulk TCR were made by previously described methods (with listed TCR primers). TCRdb called the PCR reads again in MiXCR, with one record for every CDR3 protein. Of about 320,000 distinct CDR3 sequences listed, about 22% are singletons. Sorted inputs of roughly 17,000 to 1,100,000 cells, with 10%, 30% or 50% RNA, yielded naive CD8 libraries. The CD8+CD4-CCR7+CD45RA+ phenotype defined the sorted naive CD8 T cells. The sequence was collected from a human donor in good health. Some libraries in this study had Jurkat cell RNA spiked in. The chain recombines TRBV7-2 with TRBJ2-3; 9 bases map to TRBD2. The sample consisted of naive CD8+ T cells from blood, with Jurkat cell RNA spiked in. Subset reported: FACS-sorted CD8+CD4-CCR7+CD45RA+ naive T cells. CDR3 sequence: CASSLSLAGVPGTGTQYF. The CDR3 DNA is TGTGCCAGCAGCTTATCATTAGCGGGAGTTCCGGGTACAGGTACGCAGTATTTT.